This T cell receptor beta chain emerged from a study of cytomegalovirus exposure and HLA in healthy donors (dated by TCRdb to 2016 to 2017). For the study in its entirety: According to a later analysis, one platform produced both the approximately 110 validation repertoires and the roughly 660 repertoires of the first cohort. The aim of the study was to test whether cataloging public T cell receptors could identify signatures of past pathogen exposure. A separate validation cohort of 100 to 150 different subjects was used in addition to the approximately 640-subject first cohort. To predict cytomegalovirus infection status, the study brought together high-throughput TCR immunosequencing, statistical association of individual TCRs with disease status, and machine learning. The research as a whole found: The authors suggested that the approach could potentially be extended to other disease states and immunological phenotypes. In vitro tests confirmed that three of the cytomegalovirus-associated TCR beta chains recognize cytomegalovirus antigens. Most TCR sequences were seen in very few donors, while some public TCRs were found in many individuals. Cytomegalovirus status was reported to be diagnosed by the classifier with high specificity and sensitivity in both the original and validation cohorts. A total of about 150 TCR beta chains were listed by the study as associated with cytomegalovirus. Subsequent analysis determined that TCRs grouped into clusters in the first cohort also showed a tendency toward co-occurrence across the 130 or so validation repertoires, and 90% to 95% of cluster scores exceeded 0. A later analysis had no HLA typing for the validation cohort, so co-occurrence there was scored across all 130 or so repertoires.

V is pared back by 6 bases and J by 0 bases, with 18 bases lying between the germline termini. CDR1 GTSNPN and CDR2 SVGIG are derived from the germline V gene (reference sequence). The CDR3 measures 16 amino acids from cysteine to phenylalanine. The CDR3 DNA has 48 bases and is translated from base 1. Note on this clone: Its target antigen remains unknown. Per-nucleotide qualities are absent, and no much larger clonotype sits a single base away.

Donors formed part of the validation cohort, which comprised 120 or so subjects and was distinct from the first cohort of roughly 600 subjects. Libraries were prepared through the immunoSEQ multiplex PCR assay. In the paper's pipeline: A statistical classification framework was built to diagnose cytomegalovirus status from the catalog of TCR beta chain sequences. Imported from immuneACCESS, the table was reduced by TCRdb to in-frame sequences with V and J called. These copies leave out some clones; in studies compared against another copy, an unresolved V gene accounts for under half, and the cause of the remainder is not known. V, J and clone size derive from that table, while D and trimming were established from the DNA sequence. The sample profile shows 150,000 or so clones; just under 85% of them were found once. Approximately 2.3% of the sample belongs to the ten largest clones.

The chain couples TRBV30 to TRBJ1-5; TRBD1 is possibly the D segment (6 matching bases). This sequence was found in a man aged 25-45 years in good health and CMV-seropositive. The specimen sequenced was PBMCs. The CDR3 loop reads CACFLPQGSSNQPQHF. The base sequence is TGTGCCTGCTTCCTTCCCCAGGGGTCTAGCAATCAGCCCCAGCATTTT. With the portions outside the CDR3 filled from the reference TRBV30 and TRBJ1-5 genes, the complete variable region becomes SQTIHQWPATLVQPVGSPLSLECTVEGTSNPNLYWYRQAAGRGLQLLFYSVGIGQISSEVPQNLSASRPQDRQFILSSKKLLLSDSGFYLCACFLPQGSSNQPQHFGDGTRLSIL.